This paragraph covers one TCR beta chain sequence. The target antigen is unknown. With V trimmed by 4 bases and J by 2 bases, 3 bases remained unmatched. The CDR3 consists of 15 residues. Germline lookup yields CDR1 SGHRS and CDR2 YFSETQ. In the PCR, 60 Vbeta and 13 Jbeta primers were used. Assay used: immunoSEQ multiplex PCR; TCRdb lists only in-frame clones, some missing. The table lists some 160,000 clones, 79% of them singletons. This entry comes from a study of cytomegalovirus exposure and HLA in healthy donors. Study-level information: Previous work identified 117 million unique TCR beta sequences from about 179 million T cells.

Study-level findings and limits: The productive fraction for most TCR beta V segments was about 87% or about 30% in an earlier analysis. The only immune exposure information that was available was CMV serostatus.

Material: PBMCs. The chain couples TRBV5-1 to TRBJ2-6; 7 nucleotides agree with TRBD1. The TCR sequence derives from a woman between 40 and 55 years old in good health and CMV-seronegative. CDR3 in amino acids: CASSNTGAGANVLTF. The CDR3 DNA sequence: TGCGCCAGCAGCAACACAGGGGCTGGGGCCAACGTCCTGACTTTC.